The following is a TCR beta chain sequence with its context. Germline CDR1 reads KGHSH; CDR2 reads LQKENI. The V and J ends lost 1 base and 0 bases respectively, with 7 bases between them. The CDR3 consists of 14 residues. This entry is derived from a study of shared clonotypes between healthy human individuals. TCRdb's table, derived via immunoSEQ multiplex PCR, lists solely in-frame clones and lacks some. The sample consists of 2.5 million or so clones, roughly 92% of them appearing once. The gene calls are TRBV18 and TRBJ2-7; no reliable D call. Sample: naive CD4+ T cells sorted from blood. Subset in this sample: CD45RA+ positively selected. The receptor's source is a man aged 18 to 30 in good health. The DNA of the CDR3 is TGTGCCAGCTCACCACTCTCCGTCTCCTACGAGCAGTACTTC. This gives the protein CASSPLSVSYEQYF.